A single sample is the source of the 2 T cell receptor beta chains below, sequenced in a study of shared clonotypes between healthy human individuals. Measured with immunoSEQ multiplex PCR; TCRdb has only the in-frame clones, and not every one. The table records roughly 2,000,000 clones, just over 90% of them present only once. Naive CD8 cells lacked CD45RO, underwent positive selection for CCR7 and left out terminally differentiated effector memory CD45RA+ cells. Input material: naive CD8+ T cells from PBMCs. The receptor set was obtained from a young man in good health. Some clones in this sample may be carry-over from other donors' samples.

The chain carries TRBV2 and TRBJ2-7; perhaps TRBD1 as D (5 bases). The CDR3 extends over 15 amino acids. V lost 5 bases, J lost 0 bases, and 14 bases lay in between. Germline V gene data show CDR1 as SNHLY and CDR2 as FYNNEI. The DNA for the CDR3 is TGTGCCAGCAGTTTCCCAGGGTCTAGCTCCTACGAGCAGTACTTC. Translation: CASSFPGSSSYEQYF.

The chain joins TRBV15 to TRBJ2-1; either TRBD1 or TRBD2 may supply D (6 bases each). The V end was cut by 8 bases, the J end by 3 bases, with 20 bases between. The CDR3 runs to 16 residues. Germline V gene lookup returns CDR1 LNHNV and CDR2 YYDKDF (reference sequence). CDR3 protein: CATPGAPRRVYNEQFF. The CDR3 DNA sequence: TGTGCCACCCCGGGGGCCCCACGCCGGGTCTACAATGAGCAGTTCTTC.